This is a list of T cell receptor beta chains from one sample in a study of molecular identifiers for immune sequencing clone quantification. TCRdb analysed the PCR reads with MiXCR anew, one entry per CDR3 protein. Here the sample spans approximately 12,000 distinct CDR3 sequences, 15% to 20% being singletons. The sample consisted of naive CD8+ T cells from blood, with Jurkat cell RNA spiked in. These TCRs come from a human donor in good health. Some libraries in this study had Jurkat cell RNA spiked in. Each CDR3 is given with its conserved first and last residue. The D gene is left open where the match is weak. Some rows mark clone size as missing; the rest say once, few, many or name a class of expanded clone.

>.|15|TRBJ2-7|TRBV7-6|many
CASNRLLDSPGEQYF
TGTGCCAGTAACAGACTCCTGGACTCACCGGGCGAGCAGTACTTC
>.|15|TRBJ2-5|TRBV12-5|.
CASASTEAPQETQYF
TGTGCTAGTGCCTCGACAGAAGCCCCACAAGAGACCCAGTACTTC
>TRBD2|16|TRBJ2-3|TRBV7-9|medium-sized
CASSPPTSGGTDTQYF
TGTGCCAGCAGCCCCCCCACTAGCGGGGGAACAGATACGCAGTATTTT
>TRBD1|15|TRBJ1-5|TRBV6-1|many
CASREQGAGNQPQHF
TGTGCCAGCAGGGAACAGGGGGCAGGCAATCAGCCCCAGCATTTT
>.|14|TRBJ1-3|TRBV12-3/TRBV12-4|many
CATHYGPSGNTIYF
TGTGCCACCCACTACGGGCCCTCTGGAAACACCATATATTTT
>.|14|TRBJ1-1|TRBV27|.
CASSLSRGIVEAFF
TGTGCCAGCAGTTTATCAAGAGGGATTGTTGAAGCTTTCTTT
>.|12|TRBJ2-7|TRBV28|many
CASRQGGIEQYF
TGTGCCAGCCGCCAGGGGGGCATCGAGCAGTACTTC
>.|13|TRBJ1-2|TRBV4-3|medium-sized
CASSQWIGYGYTF
TGCGCCAGCAGCCAGTGGATCGGCTATGGCTACACCTTC
>TRBD2|15|TRBJ2-7|TRBV4-1|medium-sized
CASSQGAGGTYEQYF
TGCGCCAGCAGCCAAGGGGCGGGAGGGACCTACGAGCAGTACTTC
>.|14|TRBJ2-5|TRBV24-1|many
CATSDRDGQETQYF
TGTGCCACCAGTGACAGGGACGGGCAAGAGACCCAGTACTTC
>TRBD2|14|TRBJ2-7|TRBV12-3/TRBV12-4|many
CASSESGSRYEQYF
TGTGCCAGCAGTGAAAGCGGGAGTCGATACGAGCAGTACTTC
>.|13|TRBJ2-7|TRBV28|.
CASSHDTYHGQYF
TGTGCCAGCAGTCACGATACCTACCACGGGCAGTACTTC
>TRBD2|17|TRBJ2-1|TRBV20-1|many
CSARPLVSGRSNNEQFF
TGCAGTGCTAGGCCGCTCGTTAGCGGGAGGAGCAACAATGAGCAGTTCTTC
>TRBD1|15|TRBJ2-1|TRBV18|.
CASSLDRGLASVQFF
TGTGCCAGCTCGTTGGACAGGGGGTTGGCCAGTGTGCAGTTCTTC
>.|12|TRBJ2-7|TRBV29-1|medium-sized
CSVVARTYEQYF
TGCAGCGTCGTAGCGAGAACCTACGAGCAGTACTTC
>.|15|TRBJ1-2|TRBV5-6|many
CASSLGQSNNYGYTF
TGTGCCAGCAGCTTGGGACAGAGCAATAACTATGGCTACACCTTC
>TRBD2|15|TRBJ2-3|TRBV30|few
CAWSTTSGSTDTQYF
TGTGCCTGGAGTACGACTAGCGGAAGCACAGATACGCAGTATTTT
>TRBD1|13|TRBJ1-2|TRBV2|medium-sized
CASRTGDAYGYTF
TGTGCCAGCAGGACAGGGGATGCCTATGGCTACACCTTC
>.|14|TRBJ1-1|TRBV12-5|many
CASAQYRVNTEAFF
TGTGCTAGTGCCCAATATCGGGTGAACACTGAAGCTTTCTTT
>.|15|TRBJ2-7|TRBV6-6|many
CASSTGPPSTYEQYF
TGTGCCAGCAGTACCGGACCCCCCTCCACCTACGAGCAGTACTTC
>.|14|TRBJ2-7|TRBV6-5|many
CASSYGGSPYEQYF
TGTGCCAGCAGTTACGGGGGTAGTCCCTACGAGCAGTACTTC
>.|9|TRBJ1-1|TRBV6-1|few
CASSLPPLF
TGTGCCAGTAGCCTCCCGCCGCTTTTT
>.|14|TRBJ2-7|TRBV4-1|medium-sized
CASSQVGLAGEQYF
TGCGCCAGCAGCCAAGTTGGGCTAGCTGGCGAGCAGTACTTC
>.|13|TRBJ2-1|TRBV9|many
CASSVIPDNEQFF
TGTGCCAGCAGCGTAATCCCAGACAATGAGCAGTTCTTC
>TRBD1|14|TRBJ1-1|TRBV14|many
CASSVTRGLTEAFF
TGTGCCAGCAGCGTGACCAGGGGGCTCACTGAAGCTTTCTTT
>.|14|TRBJ2-7|TRBV20-1|medium-sized
CSASGPGGWYEQYF
TGCAGTGCTAGTGGCCCCGGGGGTTGGTACGAGCAGTACTTC
>.|15|TRBJ2-7|TRBV7-9|many
CASSLTWNQGYEQYF
TGTGCCAGCAGCTTAACTTGGAACCAGGGTTACGAGCAGTACTTC
>TRBD1|14|TRBJ1-1|TRBV10-3|medium-sized
CAIQDRGMNTEAFF
TGTGCCATACAAGACAGGGGGATGAACACTGAAGCTTTCTTT
>TRBD1|13|TRBJ1-1|TRBV6-2/TRBV6-3|few
CASSYNRGSEASF
TGTGCCAGCAGCTACAACAGGGGCTCGGAAGCTTCCTTT
>TRBD2|17|TRBJ2-3|TRBV14|medium-sized
CASSQYSGRPATDTQYF
TGTGCCAGCAGCCAGTATAGCGGGAGGCCCGCCACAGATACGCAGTATTTT
>.|13|TRBJ1-1|TRBV5-6|.
CASSLGGITEAFF
TGTGCCAGCAGCTTGGGGGGCATCACTGAAGCTTTCTTT